This T cell receptor beta chain originates from a study of shared clonotypes between healthy human individuals. Study background: Three plates were used per donor for CD4 naive, three for CD4 memory, two for CD8 naive and one for CD8 memory.

The CDR3 totals 15 residues. With V trimmed by 3 bases and J by 4 bases, 5 bases remained unmatched. Germline CDR1 is SGHRS and CDR2 is YFSETQ. Each subset's genomic DNA was shared equally among a number of immunoSEQ plates. This table comes from immunoSEQ multiplex PCR, and its TCRdb copy is limited to in-frame clones, with some not included. The sample lists about 1.5 million clones; approximately 98% were seen once. Every donor was a Caucasian adult from Nashville, Tennessee. The chain joins TRBV5-1 to TRBJ2-5; 11 bases are a match to TRBD1. Sequences were obtained from naive CD4+ T cells sorted from blood. Specified subset: CD45RA+ positively selected. The source is a young man in good health. CDR3 nucleotide sequence: TGCGCCAGCAGCTGGACCGGGACAGGGGGAGAGACCCAGTACTTC. Encoded protein: CASSWTGTGGETQYF.